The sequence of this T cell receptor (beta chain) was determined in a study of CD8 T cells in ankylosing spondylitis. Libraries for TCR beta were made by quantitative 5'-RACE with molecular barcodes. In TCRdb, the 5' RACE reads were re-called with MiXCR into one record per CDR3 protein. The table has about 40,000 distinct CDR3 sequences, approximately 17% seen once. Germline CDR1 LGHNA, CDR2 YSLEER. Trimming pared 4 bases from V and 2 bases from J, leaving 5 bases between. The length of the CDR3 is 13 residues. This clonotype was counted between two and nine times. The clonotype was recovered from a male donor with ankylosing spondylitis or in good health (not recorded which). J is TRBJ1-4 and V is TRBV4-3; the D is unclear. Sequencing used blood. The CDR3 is CASSPWTNEKLFF. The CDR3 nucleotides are TGCGCCAGCAGCCCTTGGACTAATGAAAAACTGTTTTTT.